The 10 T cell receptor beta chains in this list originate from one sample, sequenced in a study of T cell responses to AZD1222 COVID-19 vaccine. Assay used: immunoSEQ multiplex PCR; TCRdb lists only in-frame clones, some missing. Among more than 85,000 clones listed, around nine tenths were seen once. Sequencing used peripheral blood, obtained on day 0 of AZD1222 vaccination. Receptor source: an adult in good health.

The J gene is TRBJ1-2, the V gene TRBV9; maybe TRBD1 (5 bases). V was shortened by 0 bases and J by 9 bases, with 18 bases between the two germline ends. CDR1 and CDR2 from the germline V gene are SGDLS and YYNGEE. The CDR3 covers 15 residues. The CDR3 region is CASSVATGAGVSYTF. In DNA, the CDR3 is TGTGCCAGCAGCGTAGCTACTGGCGCGGGGGTGAGCTACACCTTC.

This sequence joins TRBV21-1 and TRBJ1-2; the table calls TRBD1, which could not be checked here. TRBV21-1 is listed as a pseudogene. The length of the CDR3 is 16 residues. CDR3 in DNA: TGTGCCAGCAGCAAAGGACGACAGGCCTCAAACTATGGCTACACCTTC. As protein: CASSKGRQASNYGYTF.

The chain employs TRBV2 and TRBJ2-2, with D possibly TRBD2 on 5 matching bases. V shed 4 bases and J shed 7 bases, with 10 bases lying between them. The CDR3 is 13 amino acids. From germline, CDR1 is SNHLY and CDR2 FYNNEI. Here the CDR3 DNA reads TGTGCCAGCAGTGGTTCGGCGGGCGGGGAGCTGTTTTTT. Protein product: CASSGSAGGELFF.

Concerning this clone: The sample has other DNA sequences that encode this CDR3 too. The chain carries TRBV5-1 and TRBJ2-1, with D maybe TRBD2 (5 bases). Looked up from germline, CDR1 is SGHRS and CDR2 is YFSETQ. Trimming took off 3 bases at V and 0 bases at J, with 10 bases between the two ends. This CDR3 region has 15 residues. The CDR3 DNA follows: TGCGCCAGCAGCTCCGGGGTAAGCTCCTACAATGAGCAGTTCTTC. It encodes CASSSGVSSYNEQFF. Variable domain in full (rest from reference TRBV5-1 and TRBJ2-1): KAGVTQTPRYLIKTRGQQVTLSCSPISGHRSVSWYQQTPGQGLQFLFEYFSETQRNKGNFPGRFSGRQFSNSRSEMNVSTLELGDSALYLCASSSGVSSYNEQFFGPGTRLTVL.

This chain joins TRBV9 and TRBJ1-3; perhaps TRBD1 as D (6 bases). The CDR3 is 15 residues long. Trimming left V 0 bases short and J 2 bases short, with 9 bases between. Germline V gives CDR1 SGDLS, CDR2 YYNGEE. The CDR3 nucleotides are TGTGCCAGCAGCGTAGCGGGGGCAGCTGGAAACACCATATATTTT. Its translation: CASSVAGAAGNTIYF.

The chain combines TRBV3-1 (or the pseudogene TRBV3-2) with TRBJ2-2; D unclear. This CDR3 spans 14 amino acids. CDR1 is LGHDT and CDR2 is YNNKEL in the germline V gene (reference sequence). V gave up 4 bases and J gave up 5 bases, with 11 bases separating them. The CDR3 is CASSPNSRTGELFF. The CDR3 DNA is TGTGCCAGCAGCCCCAATAGTAGAACCGGGGAGCTGTTTTTT.

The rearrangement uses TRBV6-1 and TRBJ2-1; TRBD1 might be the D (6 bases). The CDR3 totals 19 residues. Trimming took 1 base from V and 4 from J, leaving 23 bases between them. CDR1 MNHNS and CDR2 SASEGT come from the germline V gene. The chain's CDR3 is CASSEELVLGGGLYNEQFF. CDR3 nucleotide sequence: TGTGCCAGCAGTGAAGAGCTTGTATTGGGTGGGGGCTTATACAATGAGCAGTTCTTC.

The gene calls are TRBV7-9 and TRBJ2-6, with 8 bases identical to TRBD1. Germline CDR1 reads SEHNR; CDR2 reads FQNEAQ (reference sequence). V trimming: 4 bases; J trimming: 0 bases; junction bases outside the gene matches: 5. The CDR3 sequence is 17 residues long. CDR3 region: CASSSGGGPSGANVLTF. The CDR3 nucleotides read TGTGCCAGCAGCTCAGGGGGCGGGCCCTCTGGGGCCAACGTCCTGACTTTC.

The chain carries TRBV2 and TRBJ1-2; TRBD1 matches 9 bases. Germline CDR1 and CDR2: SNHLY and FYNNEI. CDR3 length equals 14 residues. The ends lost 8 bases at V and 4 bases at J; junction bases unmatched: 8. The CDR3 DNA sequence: TGTGCCAGCGGTTTACAGGGGGCGAGCTATGGCTACACCTTC. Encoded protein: CASGLQGASYGYTF.

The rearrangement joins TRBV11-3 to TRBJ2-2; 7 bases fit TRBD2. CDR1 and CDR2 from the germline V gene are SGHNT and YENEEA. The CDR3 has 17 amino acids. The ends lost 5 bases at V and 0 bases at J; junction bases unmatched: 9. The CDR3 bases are TGTGCCAGCAGCCCCCACGGGGCGGGAGCGAACACCGGGGAGCTGTTTTTT. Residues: CASSPHGAGANTGELFF.